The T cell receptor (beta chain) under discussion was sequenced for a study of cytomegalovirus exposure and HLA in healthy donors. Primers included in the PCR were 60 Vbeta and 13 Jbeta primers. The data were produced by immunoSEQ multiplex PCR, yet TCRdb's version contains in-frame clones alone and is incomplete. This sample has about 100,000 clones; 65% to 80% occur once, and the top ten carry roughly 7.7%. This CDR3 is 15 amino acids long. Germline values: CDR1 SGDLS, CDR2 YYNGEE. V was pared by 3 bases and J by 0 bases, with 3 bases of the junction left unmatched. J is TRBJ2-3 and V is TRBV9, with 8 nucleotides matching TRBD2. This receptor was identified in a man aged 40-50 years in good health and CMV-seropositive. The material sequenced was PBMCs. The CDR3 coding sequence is TGTGCCAGCAGCGCCCGCGGGGGGAGCACAGATACGCAGTATTTT. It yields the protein CASSARGGSTDTQYF.